These 6 T cell receptor beta chains were sequenced from one sample in a study of low-dose radiotherapy and immunotherapy resistance in tumors. cDNA synthesis used a TRAV/TRBV-specific primer set for both chains. Amplification of TCRs used a constant-region primer and V-primer adapter for around 18 PCR cycles. TCRdb recomputed calls from the reads with MiXCR, one row per CDR3 protein. The table has about 12,000 distinct CDR3 sequences, roughly 72% seen once. These receptors were taken from a human donor with advanced metastatic prostate, ovarian, gallbladder or colorectal cancer (not recorded which). This table probably holds off-target reads from a library built for another chain.

This chain joins TRBV7-9 and TRBJ2-2; weak D call: TRBD1 (6 bases). Germline loops: CDR1 SEHNR, CDR2 FQNEAQ (reference sequence). The CDR3 totals 14 residues. V lost 5 bases and J lost 4, with 11 bases in between. The CDR3 region is CASSQQGFTGELFF. Written as DNA, the CDR3 is TGTGCCAGCAGCCAACAGGGTTTCACCGGGGAGCTGTTTTTT. The full variable domain, its missing parts supplied by reference TRBV7-9 and TRBJ2-2, is DTGVSQNPRHKITKRGQNVTFRCDPISEHNRLYWYRQTLGQGPEFLTYFQNEAQLEKSRLLSDRFSAERPKGSFSTLEIQRTEQGDSAMYLCASSQQGFTGELFFGEGSRLTVL.

This rearrangement joins TRBV2 to TRBJ1-6; 7 bases match TRBD1. Trimming removed 6 bases from V and 9 bases from J; junction bases left unmatched: 8. Germline-derived CDR1 and CDR2 are SNHLY and FYNNEI. The CDR3 is 14 residues long. The CDR3: CASRSTGVASPLHF. The CDR3 nucleotides read TGTGCCAGCAGATCCACAGGGGTAGCTTCACCCCTCCACTTT.

The genes are TRBV7-2 and TRBJ2-1, with 8 bases fitting TRBD2. The CDR3 totals 16 residues. V shed 1 base, J shed 7 bases, and the junction held 9 bases outside the gene matches. Germline-derived CDR1 and CDR2 are SGHTA and FQGNSA. The CDR3 bases are TGTGCCAGCAGCTTAGGTACTAGCGGCCTAAGGAATGAGCAGTTCTTC. Translated: CASSLGTSGLRNEQFF.

This chain links TRBV7-9 with TRBJ1-6, with D tentatively TRBD1 (5 bases). Trimming shortened V by 5 bases and J by 7 bases, and 15 bases separated the two germline ends. The length of the CDR3 is 15 residues. CDR1 is SEHNR, CDR2 FQNEAQ, per germline (reference sequence). The DNA of the CDR3 is TGTGCCAGCAGCAGAGGCGGGTGGGGGAATTCACCCCTCCACTTT. It encodes CASSRGGWGNSPLHF.

CDR3 protein: CASSGRDRAVSEQYF. The CDR3 coding sequence is TGTGCCAGCAGCGGCCGGGACAGGGCCGTCTCCGAGCAGTACTTC. J is TRBJ2-7 and V is TRBV5-6, with 9 bases identical to TRBD1. Germline trimming cut 4 bases from V and 6 bases from J; bases unmatched to any gene: 11. CDR1 is SGHDT and CDR2 is YYEEEE in the germline V gene. The CDR3 length is 15 residues.

The chain combines TRBV12-5 with TRBJ2-1; 9 bases agree with TRBD1. The length of the CDR3 is 16 residues. Trimming removed 6 bases from V and 1 base from J; junction bases left unmatched: 7. Germline-derived CDR1 and CDR2 are LGHNT and FRNRAP. In nucleotides, the CDR3 is TGTGCTAGTGGGGAAACCGGGACAGGGTCCTACAATGAGCAGTTCTTC. It specifies CASGETGTGSYNEQFF.